This entry features one T cell receptor beta chain sequence. This sample was taken from a study of blood T cell repertoires in COVID-19. The CDR3 loop spans 14 amino acids. Trimming took off 4 bases at V and 11 bases at J, with 20 bases between the two ends. The germline CDR1 and CDR2 sequences are SGHVS and FQNEAQ. Data came from immunoSEQ multiplex PCR; TCRdb stores just in-frame clones and leaves some out. The sample carries more than 85,000 clones, around 90% recorded once. The receptor was isolated from an older woman with acute or convalescent COVID-19. This sequence joins TRBV7-8 and TRBJ1-1; tentative D call: TRBD1 (6 bases). The sample comprised peripheral blood. CDR3 DNA: TGTGCCAGCAGCTCCCGGGACACCTCGAAGGGGGCTTTCTTT. The encoded protein is CASSSRDTSKGAFF.